A single sample gave rise to the 20 T cell receptor beta chains below, sequenced in a study of CD8 T cells in Susac syndrome. The RNA, roughly 0.45 to 1 ug, was put through reverse transcription using random hexamers. MiXCR was run by TCRdb on the immunoSEQ multiplex PCR reads, yielding one entry per CDR3 protein. Here the sample spans under 80,000 distinct CDR3 sequences, 90% to 95% being singletons. Material: CD4+ T cells from PBMCs. The source is a human donor with Susac syndrome.

The rearrangement uses TRBV29-1 and TRBJ1-1; 10 nucleotides line up with TRBD1. This CDR3 is 13 amino acids long. V lost 7 bases and J lost 6; bases outside the gene matches: 8. In germline, CDR1 is SQVTM, CDR2 ANQGSEA. CDR3 in DNA: TGCAGCGCCGGGACAGGGGTCCCCCCTGAAGCTTTCTTT. Protein sequence: CSAGTGVPPEAFF.

This rearrangement joins TRBV20-1 to TRBJ2-5; 9 bases match TRBD2. Germline V gene sequence: CDR1 DFQATT, CDR2 SNEGSKA (reference sequence). The CDR3 consists of 11 residues. The ends lost 6 bases at V and 4 bases at J; junction bases unmatched: 0. DNA for the CDR3: TGCAGTGCGGGACTAGCAGAGACCCAGTACTTC. It specifies CSAGLAETQYF.

This sequence joins TRBV5-5 and TRBJ2-7; 8 bases are a match to TRBD1. V was pared by 2 bases and J by 2 bases, with 6 bases of the junction left unmatched. Germline CDR1 reads SGHKS; CDR2 reads YYEKEE (reference sequence). This CDR3 has 15 amino acids. The CDR3 reads CASSFVGTGAYEQYF. The DNA for the CDR3 is TGTGCCAGCAGCTTTGTAGGGACAGGAGCCTACGAGCAGTACTTC.

The CDR3 DNA follows: TGTGCCAGCAGTCCCTGGGACGGTTATTTGGGAGAGCAGTACTTC. Translated: CASSPWDGYLGEQYF. The chain couples TRBV28 to TRBJ2-7; the D gene could be TRBD1 or TRBD2 (5 bases each). The CDR3 has 15 amino acids. V was cut by 5 bases and J by 7 bases, with 21 bases left in between. Germline CDR1 is MDHEN and CDR2 is SYDVKM.

The chain couples TRBV28 to TRBJ2-7; no clear D gene. This CDR3 is built from 13 residues. V was pared by 7 bases and J by 1 base, with 11 bases between. The germline CDR1 and CDR2 sequences are MDHEN and SYDVKM. In DNA, the CDR3 is TGTGCCAGCACAGGTTCAAAGTCCTACGAGCAGTACTTC. Its translation: CASTGSKSYEQYF.

V is TRBV7-6 and J is TRBJ2-1; D gene uncertain. Trimming pared 8 bases from V and 0 bases from J, leaving 8 bases between. The V gene's germline CDR1 is SGHVS and CDR2 FNYEAQ. The CDR3 runs 13 residues. DNA for the CDR3: TGTGCCAGCGGCCCAAGCTCCTACAATGAGCAGTTCTTC. This encodes CASGPSSYNEQFF.

The V and J genes are TRBV25-1 and TRBJ2-3; 7 bases align to TRBD1. CDR1 and CDR2 from the germline V gene are MGHDK and SYGVNS. J was trimmed by 0 bases and V by 5 bases; bases with no gene match: 5. The CDR3 runs 15 residues. The CDR3, as DNA: TGTGCCAGCAGTCACAGGGGTAAGAGCACAGATACGCAGTATTTT. It specifies CASSHRGKSTDTQYF.

V is TRBV12-3 or TRBV12-4 and J is TRBJ2-5; 12 positions match TRBD2. The CDR3 is made up of 14 amino acids. V trimming: 7 bases; J trimming: 9 bases; junction bases outside the gene matches: 9. The CDR3 region has the DNA TGTGCCAGCACCAGAGAGACTAGCGGGAGCGCCCAGTACTTC. This sequence encodes CASTRETSGSAQYF.

This sequence joins TRBV7-8 and TRBJ1-5; D is unclear. The CDR3 spans 14 residues. The germline V gene has CDR1 SGHVS and CDR2 FQNEAQ. The germline V and J ends were trimmed by 2 bases and 7 bases, with 12 bases remaining between them. The CDR3 region has the DNA TGTGCCAGCAGCTTACGGAGATCCCCGCAGCCCCAGCATTTT. Translating it yields CASSLRRSPQPQHF.

J is TRBJ1-2 and V is TRBV3-1, with D unresolved. The V end lost 1 base, the J end lost 13 bases, and 13 bases lay between the germline ends. This CDR3 contains 12 residues. Germline values: CDR1 LGHDT, CDR2 YNNKEL (reference sequence). The CDR3 DNA follows: TGTGCCAGCAGCCAAGGGACGGAGGCCTCCACCTTC. Encoded protein: CASSQGTEASTF.

V and J are TRBV5-4 and TRBJ2-2; 9 bases agree with TRBD2. The V segment lost 7 bases and the J segment 4 bases; nucleotides outside the gene matches: 17. The CDR3 loop spans 18 amino acids. CDR1 SGHNT and CDR2 YYREEE come from the germline V gene (reference sequence). CDR3 coding DNA: TGTGCCAGCCTCGGTCCGACTAGCGGACCTACCGGCACCGGGGAGCTGTTTTTT. This sequence encodes CASLGPTSGPTGTGELFF.

The sample holds one count of this clonotype. The chain employs TRBV5-1 and TRBJ2-7, with 10 positions matching TRBD1. This CDR3 contains 15 residues. The germline gives CDR1 SGHRS, CDR2 YFSETQ. V shed 3 bases and J 4 bases; nucleotides not matched to a gene: 7. Here the CDR3 reads CASSWGQGSTYEQYF. CDR3 nucleotide sequence: TGCGCCAGCAGCTGGGGACAGGGGAGTACTTACGAGCAGTACTTC.

The V and J genes are TRBV3-1 and TRBJ1-4, with TRBD1 as a possible D gene (6 bases). CDR3 length: 17 residues. V was clipped by 3 bases and J by 2 bases, with 16 bases between them. The germline V gene encodes CDR1 LGHDT and CDR2 YNNKEL (reference sequence). CDR3 nucleotides: TGTGCCAGCAGCCATTGGTCAGGGGAAGGGACTAATGAAAAACTGTTTTTT. It encodes CASSHWSGEGTNEKLFF.

The chain employs TRBV30 and TRBJ2-7, with 10 bases identical to TRBD1. The CDR3 extends over 17 amino acids. Germline-derived CDR1 and CDR2 are GTSNPN and SVGIG (reference sequence). After removal of 1 base from V and 3 bases from J, the junction contained 12 bases not matched to a gene. This CDR3 is CAWSGGQGSPQGYEQYF. The DNA for the CDR3 is TGTGCCTGGAGTGGGGGACAGGGGTCCCCCCAAGGCTACGAGCAGTACTTC. Combining the CDR3 with reference TRBV30 and TRBJ2-7 gives the whole variable domain SQTIHQWPATLVQPVGSPLSLECTVEGTSNPNLYWYRQAAGRGLQLLFYSVGIGQISSEVPQNLSASRPQDRQFILSSKKLLLSDSGFYLCAWSGGQGSPQGYEQYFGPGTRLTVT.

The rearrangement joins TRBV18 to TRBJ1-2; D gene uncertain. The CDR3 consists of 15 residues. V dropped 3 bases and J dropped 0 bases, with 11 bases sitting between them. Germline lookup yields CDR1 KGHSH and CDR2 LQKENI. This CDR3 reads CASSPDSSPNYGYTF. In DNA, the CDR3 is TGTGCCAGCTCACCCGACTCGTCCCCTAACTATGGCTACACCTTC.

CDR3 bases: TGTGCCTGGCGACAGGGGAAGGGGTACGAGCAGTACTTC. This sequence encodes CAWRQGKGYEQYF. The chain has TRBV30 and TRBJ2-7, with 8 positions matching TRBD1. This CDR3 region has 13 residues. The V gene's germline CDR1 is GTSNPN and CDR2 SVGIG (reference sequence). V lost 5 bases, J lost 4 bases, and 7 bases stayed unmatched.

This clonotype was found once. The chain employs TRBV9 and TRBJ1-1; no clear D. Germline V lookup: CDR1 SGDLS, CDR2 YYNGEE. The CDR3 consists of 13 residues. V was pared by 0 bases and J by 5 bases, with 8 bases between. For the CDR3, the DNA is TGTGCCAGCAGCGTAGCGGGTTGGACTGAAGCTTTCTTT. It encodes CASSVAGWTEAFF.

This clonotype was seen once. The V gene is TRBV9, the J gene TRBJ2-2; no clear D. V was shortened by 2 bases and J by 1 base, with 9 bases between the two germline ends. The CDR3 runs to 15 residues. CDR1 is SGDLS, CDR2 YYNGEE, per germline. The CDR3 region is CASSVRAVNTGELFF. CDR3 nucleotides: TGTGCCAGCAGCGTTCGCGCGGTGAACACCGGGGAGCTGTTTTTT.

This chain links TRBV2 with TRBJ1-2; D may be TRBD1 (5 bases). Germline CDR1 reads SNHLY; CDR2 reads FYNNEI. The CDR3 covers 15 residues. Between the trimmed V and J ends, which lost 7 bases and 0 bases, there was a span of 15 bases. CDR3 amino acids: CASTGHRNSNYGYTF. The CDR3 coding sequence is TGTGCCAGCACGGGGCACAGGAACTCTAACTATGGCTACACCTTC.

This rearrangement joins TRBV5-1 to TRBJ1-1; TRBD1 is a possible D gene (6 bases). The germline V gene has CDR1 SGHRS and CDR2 YFSETQ. This CDR3 contains 14 residues. With 3 bases removed from V and 4 bases from J, the gap between germline ends came to 13 bases. Here the CDR3 reads CASSSEGGATEAFF. CDR3 bases: TGCGCCAGCAGCTCAGAAGGGGGAGCCACTGAAGCTTTCTTT.